The 28 T cell receptor beta chains below were found in one sample sequenced in a study of shared clonotypes between healthy human individuals. The naive CD8 subset, CD45RO-negative cells positively selected for CCR7, excluded terminally differentiated effector memory CD45RA+ cells. This table comes from immunoSEQ multiplex PCR, and its TCRdb copy is limited to in-frame clones, with some not included. The table includes hundreds of thousands of clones, about 92% detected once. The sample consisted of naive CD8+ T cells sorted from blood. These receptors originate from a man aged 25 to 40 in good health.

The rearrangement joins TRBV5-4 to TRBJ2-3; D is undetermined. Germline values: CDR1 SGHNT, CDR2 YYREEE (reference sequence). Trimming pared 0 bases from V and 9 bases from J, leaving 11 bases between. This CDR3 has 13 amino acids. Here the CDR3 reads CASSLAPLETQYF. CDR3 bases: TGTGCCAGCAGCTTGGCCCCACTGGAAACGCAGTATTTT.

The chain uses TRBV15 and TRBJ2-1; TRBD1 or TRBD2 may be the D gene (5 bases each). This CDR3 has 13 residues. CDR1 is LNHNV, CDR2 YYDKDF, per germline (reference sequence). V was trimmed by 0 bases and J by 8 bases, leaving 8 bases between them. The CDR3: CATSRDWGYEQFF. CDR3 bases: TGTGCCACCAGCAGAGATTGGGGGTATGAGCAGTTCTTC.

The J gene is TRBJ1-1, the V gene TRBV4-1; D gene uncertain. This CDR3 contains 15 residues. Trimming removed 0 bases from V and 2 bases from J, with 10 bases in between. Looked up from germline, CDR1 is MGHRA and CDR2 is YSYEKL. CDR3 coding DNA: TGCGCCAGCAGCCAAGATCTAGGCGGAAACACTGAAGCTTTCTTT. Its translation: CASSQDLGGNTEAFF.

This chain joins TRBV7-9 and TRBJ2-1, with 8 bases lining up with TRBD1. J was trimmed by 2 bases and V by 3 bases; bases with no gene match: 6. This CDR3 comprises 16 residues. Germline CDR1 SEHNR, CDR2 FQNEAQ (reference sequence). The DNA of the CDR3 is TGTGCCAGCAGCTTCGATTCAGGGGGCGCCTACAATGAGCAGTTCTTC. It is translated as CASSFDSGGAYNEQFF.

CDR3 in amino acids: CASSYQGLAGGPGETQYF. CDR3 coding DNA: TGTGCCAGCAGTTACCAGGGACTAGCGGGAGGGCCGGGTGAGACCCAGTACTTC. J is TRBJ2-5 and V is TRBV27, with 16 bases aligning to TRBD2. The CDR3 runs to 18 residues. The ends lost 4 bases at V and 5 bases at J; junction bases unmatched: 10. Germline lookup yields CDR1 MNHEY and CDR2 SMNVEV (reference sequence).

The J gene is TRBJ2-7, the V gene TRBV7-9, with a possible D match to TRBD2 (5 bases). V lost 5 bases and J lost 1, with 9 bases in between. The germline V gene encodes CDR1 SEHNR and CDR2 FQNEAQ (reference sequence). This CDR3 spans 13 amino acids. For the CDR3, the DNA is TGTGCCAGCAGCCCTTGGGAGTCCTACGAGCAGTACTTC. As protein: CASSPWESYEQYF. The whole variable domain, filled in from reference TRBV7-9 and TRBJ2-7, reads DTGVSQNPRHKITKRGQNVTFRCDPISEHNRLYWYRQTLGQGPEFLTYFQNEAQLEKSRLLSDRFSAERPKGSFSTLEIQRTEQGDSAMYLCASSPWESYEQYFGPGTRLTVT.

The rearrangement joins TRBV4-1 to TRBJ2-1; TRBD2 agrees at 9 bases. The CDR3 covers 16 residues. Germline assignment: CDR1 MGHRA and CDR2 YSYEKL. The junction had 4 bases not matched to a gene; V was cut back by 0 bases and J by 4 bases. The CDR3 DNA sequence: TGCGCCAGCAGCCAAGACCCTAGCGGGACTTACAATGAGCAGTTCTTC. Translation gives CASSQDPSGTYNEQFF.

CDR3 amino acids: CASSQDSGNTIYF. The DNA of the CDR3 is TGCGCCAGCAGCCAAGACAGTGGAAACACCATATATTTT. The chain combines TRBV5-1 with TRBJ1-3; D may be TRBD1 (5 bases). CDR3 size: 13 residues. V was cut by 4 bases and J by 3 bases, with 8 bases left in between. Germline-derived CDR1 and CDR2 are SGHRS and YFSETQ.

This rearrangement joins TRBV9 to TRBJ1-2; a possible D gene is TRBD1 (6 bases). The germline V gene encodes CDR1 SGDLS and CDR2 YYNGEE. Trimming took 0 bases from V and 0 from J, leaving 9 bases between them. CDR3 length: 15 amino acids. The CDR3 coding sequence is TGTGCCAGCAGCGTAGGGGACACACCTAACTATGGCTACACCTTC. Residues: CASSVGDTPNYGYTF.

The chain links TRBV11-2 to TRBJ2-7; 10 bases are shared with TRBD1. Germline loops: CDR1 SGHAT, CDR2 FQNNGV. The CDR3 runs to 15 residues. Unmatched junction bases numbered 4, after V lost 3 bases and J lost 2 bases. The CDR3 nucleotides are TGTGCCAGCAGCTTCGGACAGGGGGGGCCCTACGAGCAGTACTTC. This gives the protein CASSFGQGGPYEQYF. The whole variable domain, remainder taken from reference TRBV11-2 and TRBJ2-7, is EAGVAQSPRYKIIEKRQSVAFWCNPISGHATLYWYQQILGQGPKLLIQFQNNGVVDDSQLPKDRFSAERLKGVDSTLKIQPAKLEDSAVYLCASSFGQGGPYEQYFGPGTRLTVT.

The CDR3 coding sequence is TGTGCCAGCAGTTTACGAGACAGGGGTCCCACAGATACGCAGTATTTT. Its protein product is CASSLRDRGPTDTQYF. V gene TRBV28 combines with J gene TRBJ2-3; the match to TRBD1 covers 8 bases. The CDR3 is 16 residues long. Germline values: CDR1 MDHEN, CDR2 SYDVKM. The trim removed 2 bases at V and 2 bases at J, leaving 6 bases unmatched.

V usage is TRBV6-5 and J usage is TRBJ2-7; D is undetermined. The CDR3 length is 13 residues. Germline assignment: CDR1 MNHEY and CDR2 SVGAGI. V lost 0 bases to trimming and J lost 6 bases, with 9 bases between them. CDR3 sequence: CASSYSNWSEQYF. In nucleotides, the CDR3 is TGTGCCAGCAGTTACTCGAACTGGAGCGAGCAGTACTTC.

The CDR3, as DNA: TGTGCCAGCAGCTCACTTTTTTCAGGGGAGCCCTACGAGCAGTACTTC. Protein product: CASSSLFSGEPYEQYF. The chain employs TRBV11-2 and TRBJ2-7; tentatively, D is TRBD1 (6 bases). The V gene's germline CDR1 is SGHAT and CDR2 FQNNGV. The V end lost 4 bases, the J end lost 2 bases, and 18 bases lay between the germline ends. This CDR3 is built from 16 residues.

The chain recombines TRBV2 with TRBJ1-1; D might be TRBD1 (6 bases). V was clipped by 6 bases and J by 7 bases, with 12 bases between them. Germline V gene sequence: CDR1 SNHLY, CDR2 FYNNEI. The CDR3 has 12 residues. DNA for the CDR3: TGTGCCAGCAGGGACAGAGTCTATGAAGCTTTCTTT. Its translation is CASRDRVYEAFF.

The gene calls are TRBV21-1 and TRBJ2-7; TRBD2, the table's D call, was not compared with the DNA. TRBV21-1 is a known pseudogene. CDR3 size: 18 residues. CDR3 sequence (DNA): TGTGCCAGCAGCAAAGGAAGTCCGCAGGCTAGCGCCTCCTACGAGCAGTACTTC. This translates into CASSKGSPQASASYEQYF.

The V call is TRBV7-9, the J call TRBJ2-1, with 11 nucleotides matching TRBD1. With V trimmed by 7 bases and J by 7 bases, 9 bases remained unmatched. Looked up from germline, CDR1 is SEHNR and CDR2 is FQNEAQ (reference sequence). This CDR3 contains 15 residues. The CDR3 DNA follows: TGTGCCAGCACCGACGGACAGGGGGCAGGGAATGAGCAGTTCTTC. Amino acid sequence: CASTDGQGAGNEQFF.

This clone was counted a single time. The identical CDR3 is also encoded by other nucleotide sequences in the sample. The gene calls are TRBV27 and TRBJ2-3, with 13 bases that match TRBD2. Germline lookup yields CDR1 MNHEY and CDR2 SMNVEV (reference sequence). V shed 5 bases, J shed 1 base, and the junction held 3 bases outside the gene matches. The CDR3 runs 16 residues. CDR3 sequence: CASSTGLAGGTDTQYF. CDR3 DNA: TGTGCCAGCAGTACCGGACTAGCGGGAGGCACAGATACGCAGTATTTT.

The chain links TRBV10-2 to TRBJ2-1; D remains ambiguous. Germline V gene lookup returns CDR1 WSHSY and CDR2 SAAADI. This CDR3 has 13 amino acids. V lost 0 bases, J lost 10 bases, and 10 bases lay in between. This chain's CDR3 is CASSESWLEEQFF. CDR3 DNA: TGCGCCAGCAGTGAGTCTTGGCTGGAGGAGCAGTTCTTC.

V gene TRBV7-2 combines with J gene TRBJ1-1, with D hard to call. This CDR3 comprises 13 residues. The V end lost 2 bases, the J end lost 5 bases, and 9 bases lay between the germline ends. Germline V CDR1 and CDR2: SGHTA, FQGNSA. CDR3 nucleotides: TGTGCCAGCAGCTTAAACGGGGTAACTGAAGCTTTCTTT. Its translation: CASSLNGVTEAFF.

The J gene is TRBJ2-3, the V gene TRBV7-9, with D possibly TRBD1 on 6 matching bases. V lost 3 bases and J lost 3, with 10 bases in between. Germline CDR1 and CDR2: SEHNR and FQNEAQ (reference sequence). The CDR3 has 14 amino acids. The CDR3 is CASSFLDRTDTQYF. As DNA, the CDR3 is TGTGCCAGCAGCTTCCTAGACAGGACAGATACGCAGTATTTT.

The chain is built from TRBV7-9 and TRBJ1-4, with 7 bases identical to TRBD1. V dropped 5 bases and J dropped 15; count of bases not matched to a gene: 9. Germline V gives CDR1 SEHNR, CDR2 FQNEAQ (reference sequence). CDR3 length: 12 residues. The CDR3 spells CASSPRGQDLFF. The CDR3 DNA follows: TGTGCCAGCAGCCCCCGCGGACAGGACTTGTTTTTT. Supplemented by reference TRBV7-9 and TRBJ1-4, the full variable domain reads DTGVSQNPRHKITKRGQNVTFRCDPISEHNRLYWYRQTLGQGPEFLTYFQNEAQLEKSRLLSDRFSAERPKGSFSTLEIQRTEQGDSAMYLCASSPRGQDLFFGSGTQLSVL.

This clone was seen a single time. This chain connects TRBV7-9 to TRBJ2-3, with 7 bases that match TRBD1. The CDR3 extends over 16 amino acids. V lost 5 bases and J lost 0; bases outside the gene matches: 8. The germline V gene encodes CDR1 SEHNR and CDR2 FQNEAQ (reference sequence). CDR3 residues: CASSVNRGPSTDTQYF. CDR3 nucleotide sequence: TGTGCCAGCAGCGTCAACAGGGGACCCAGCACAGATACGCAGTATTTT.

Concerning this clone: Other DNA sequences from this sample encode an identical CDR3 as well. This chain joins TRBV27 and TRBJ2-7, with 8 bases matching TRBD2. This CDR3 region has 13 residues. Germline trimming cut 3 bases from V and 3 bases from J; bases unmatched to any gene: 1. Germline values: CDR1 MNHEY, CDR2 SMNVEV (reference sequence). As DNA, the CDR3 is TGTGCCAGCAGTTTCAGCGGGAGCTACGAGCAGTACTTC. This sequence encodes CASSFSGSYEQYF.

J is TRBJ2-1 and V is TRBV7-8; 11 nucleotides agree with TRBD2. Unmatched junction bases numbered 6, after V lost 4 bases and J lost 1 base. CDR1 and CDR2 from the germline V gene are SGHVS and FQNEAQ. The CDR3 runs to 17 residues. The CDR3 protein is CASSSTGTSGSYNEQFF. The CDR3 DNA follows: TGTGCCAGCAGCTCCACCGGGACTAGCGGTTCCTACAATGAGCAGTTCTTC.

The chain recombines TRBV7-9 with TRBJ2-7; D possibly corresponds to TRBD2 (5 bases). V shed 5 bases and J shed 3 bases, with 23 bases lying between them. The CDR3 has 17 residues. Germline CDR1 reads SEHNR; CDR2 reads FQNEAQ (reference sequence). The CDR3, as DNA: TGTGCCAGCAGCGCACCTATGATAATTTATGGGAGCTACGAGCAGTACTTC. Translating gives CASSAPMIIYGSYEQYF.

The chain couples TRBV2 to TRBJ1-2; D is unclear. The length of the CDR3 is 12 residues. Germline loops: CDR1 SNHLY, CDR2 FYNNEI. V lost 3 bases, J lost 8 bases, and 10 bases lay in between. CDR3 DNA sequence: TGTGCCAGCAGTGAGAAGGGTTTCGGCTACACCTTC. This encodes CASSEKGFGYTF.

V and J are TRBV29-1 and TRBJ1-1; the D gene is possibly TRBD1 (6 bases). CDR3 length: 13 residues. Germline V gives CDR1 SQVTM, CDR2 ANQGSEA. With 0 bases removed from V and 5 bases from J, the gap between germline ends came to 10 bases. The CDR3 DNA sequence: TGCAGCGTTGAAGATGGGGGGCGTACTGAAGCTTTCTTT. Translation gives CSVEDGGRTEAFF.

The chain recombines TRBV5-1 with TRBJ2-7; 8 bases fit TRBD1. The length of the CDR3 is 15 residues. CDR1 is SGHRS, CDR2 YFSETQ, per germline. V trimming: 0 bases; J trimming: 1 base; junction bases outside the gene matches: 3. This CDR3 is CASSLVQGVSYEQYF. The CDR3 bases are TGCGCCAGCAGCTTGGTACAGGGGGTTTCCTACGAGCAGTACTTC.